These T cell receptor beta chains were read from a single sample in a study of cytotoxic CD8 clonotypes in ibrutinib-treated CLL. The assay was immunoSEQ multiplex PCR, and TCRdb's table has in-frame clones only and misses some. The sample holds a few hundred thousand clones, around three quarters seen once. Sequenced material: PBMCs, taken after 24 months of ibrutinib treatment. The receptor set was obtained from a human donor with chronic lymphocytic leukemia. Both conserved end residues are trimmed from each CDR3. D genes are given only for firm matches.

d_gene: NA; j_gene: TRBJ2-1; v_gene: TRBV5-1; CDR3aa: ASSLNPYNEQF
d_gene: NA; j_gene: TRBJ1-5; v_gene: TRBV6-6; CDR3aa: ASRDRDGFNQPQH
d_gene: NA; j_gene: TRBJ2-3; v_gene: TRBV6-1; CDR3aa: ASAGFPTDTQY
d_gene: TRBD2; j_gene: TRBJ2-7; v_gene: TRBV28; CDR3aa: ASSSATSELPSYEQY
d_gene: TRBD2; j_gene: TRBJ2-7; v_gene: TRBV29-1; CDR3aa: SVEDTSGALDEQY
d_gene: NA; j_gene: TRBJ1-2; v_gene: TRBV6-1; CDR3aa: ASSEVGRGDYGYT
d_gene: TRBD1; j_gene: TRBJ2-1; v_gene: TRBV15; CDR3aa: ATSRDTGVYNEQF
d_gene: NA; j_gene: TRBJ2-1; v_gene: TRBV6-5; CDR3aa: ASRTSSRDEQF
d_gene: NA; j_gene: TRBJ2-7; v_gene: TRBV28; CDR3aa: ASSVQGLSEQY
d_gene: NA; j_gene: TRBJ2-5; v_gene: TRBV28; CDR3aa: ASSLDLRGIQETQY
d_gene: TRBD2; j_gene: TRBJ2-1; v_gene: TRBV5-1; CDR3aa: ASSYSSGRGDEQF
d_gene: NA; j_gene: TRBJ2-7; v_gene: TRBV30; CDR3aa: AWRRGGGGGAYEQY
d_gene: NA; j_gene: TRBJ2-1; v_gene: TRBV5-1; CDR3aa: ASSLEGAVSYNEQF
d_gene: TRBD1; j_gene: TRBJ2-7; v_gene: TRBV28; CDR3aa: ASVKPGGDEQY
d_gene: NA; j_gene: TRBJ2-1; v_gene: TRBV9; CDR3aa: ASSVEAGTTYNEQF
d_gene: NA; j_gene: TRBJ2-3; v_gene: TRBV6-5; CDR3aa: ASSWSRRTDTQY
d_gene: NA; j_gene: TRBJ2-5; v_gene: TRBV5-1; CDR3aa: ASSPAGGQETQY
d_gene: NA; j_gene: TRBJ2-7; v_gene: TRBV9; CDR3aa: ASSVGEEQY
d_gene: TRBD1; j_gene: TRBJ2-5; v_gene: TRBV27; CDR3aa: ASRQTNRGSQETQY
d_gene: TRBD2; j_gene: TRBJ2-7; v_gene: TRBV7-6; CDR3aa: ASSELAAPSSYEQY
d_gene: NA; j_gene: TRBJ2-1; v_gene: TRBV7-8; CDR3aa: ASSPPRTGYNEQF
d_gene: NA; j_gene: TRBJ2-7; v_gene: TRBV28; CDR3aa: ASSSNFEQY
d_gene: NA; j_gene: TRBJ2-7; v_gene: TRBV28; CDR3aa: ASSPPDYPYEQY
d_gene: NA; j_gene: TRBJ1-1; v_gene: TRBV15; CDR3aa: ATSRDGGAGHTEAF
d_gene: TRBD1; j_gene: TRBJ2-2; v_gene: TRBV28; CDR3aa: ASSLSKPGQGASGELF
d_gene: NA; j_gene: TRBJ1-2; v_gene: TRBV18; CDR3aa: ASSRQDGYT
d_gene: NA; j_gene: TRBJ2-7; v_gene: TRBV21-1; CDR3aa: ASSKVAGSDEQY
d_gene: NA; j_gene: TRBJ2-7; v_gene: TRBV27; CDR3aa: ADRRASYEQY
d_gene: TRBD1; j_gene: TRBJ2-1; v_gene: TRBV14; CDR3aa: ASSQDRGVNNEQF
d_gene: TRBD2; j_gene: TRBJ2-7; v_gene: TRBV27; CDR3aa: ASSRLPSGRDEQY
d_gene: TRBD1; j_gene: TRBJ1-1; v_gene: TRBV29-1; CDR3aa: SVAGQGRAF
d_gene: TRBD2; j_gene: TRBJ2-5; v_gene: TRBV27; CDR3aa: ASSRDYQETQY
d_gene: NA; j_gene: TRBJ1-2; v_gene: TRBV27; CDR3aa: ASSRFGWQGYGYT
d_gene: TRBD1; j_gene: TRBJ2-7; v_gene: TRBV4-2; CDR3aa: ASSRTTEGGLGYEQY
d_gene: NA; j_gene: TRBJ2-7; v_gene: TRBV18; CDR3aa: ASSSMGREQY
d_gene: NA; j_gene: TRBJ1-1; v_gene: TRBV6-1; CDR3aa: ASRYRAGHTEAF
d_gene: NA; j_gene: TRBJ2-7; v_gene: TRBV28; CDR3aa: ASGARRDSLYEQY
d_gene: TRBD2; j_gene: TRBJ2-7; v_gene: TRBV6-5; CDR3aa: ASSPGTSYVGEQY
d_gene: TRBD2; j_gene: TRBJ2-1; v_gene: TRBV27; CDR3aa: ASSFGTSFDNEQF
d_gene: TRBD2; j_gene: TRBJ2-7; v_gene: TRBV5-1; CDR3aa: ASRPIAGGREYEQY
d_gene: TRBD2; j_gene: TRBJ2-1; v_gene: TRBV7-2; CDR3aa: ASSSPGPGLASNEQF
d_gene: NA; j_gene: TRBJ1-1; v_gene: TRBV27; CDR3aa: ASRIGKGTEAF
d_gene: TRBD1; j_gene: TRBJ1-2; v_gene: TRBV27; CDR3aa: ASSLRSYRGHEGYT
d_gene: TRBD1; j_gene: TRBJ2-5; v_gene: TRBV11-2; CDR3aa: ASSLTTGGLETQY
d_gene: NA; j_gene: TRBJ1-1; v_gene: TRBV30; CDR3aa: AHRWVNTEAF
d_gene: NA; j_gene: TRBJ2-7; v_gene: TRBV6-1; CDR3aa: ASSDGAIYEQY
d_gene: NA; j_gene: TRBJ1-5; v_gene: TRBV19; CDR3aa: ASSMGTGNQPQH
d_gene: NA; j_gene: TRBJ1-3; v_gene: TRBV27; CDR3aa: ASSSLRVWVSGNTIY
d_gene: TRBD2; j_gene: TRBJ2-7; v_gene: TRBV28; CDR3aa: ASTSDRLAGDYEQY
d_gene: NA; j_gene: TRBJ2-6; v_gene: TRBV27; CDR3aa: ASSRTSSGANVLT
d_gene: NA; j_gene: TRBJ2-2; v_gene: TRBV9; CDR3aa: ASSVGPYTPNTGELF
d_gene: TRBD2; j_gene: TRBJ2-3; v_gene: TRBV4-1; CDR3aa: ASSQDGTSGSTDTQY
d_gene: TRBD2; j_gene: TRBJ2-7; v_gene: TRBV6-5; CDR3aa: ASSYSLATSSYEQY
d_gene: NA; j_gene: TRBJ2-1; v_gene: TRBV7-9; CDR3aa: ASSLWGVRNNEQF
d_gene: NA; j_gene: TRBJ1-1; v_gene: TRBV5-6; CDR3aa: ASSGHRGPLNTEAF